This TCR beta chain originates from a study of CD8+CD57+ T cells in acquired aplastic anemia. Genomic DNA provided the template from which TCR beta VDJ and CDR3 profiles were obtained. MiXCR, applied by TCRdb to the reads, yields one record per CDR3 protein. The sample lists 150,000 to 200,000 distinct CDR3 sequences, approximately 48% occurring once. The sample holds many counts of this clonotype. Selection for sequencing was limited to patients who had shown CD8+CD57+ cell expansion by flow cytometry. The V and J ends lost 5 bases and 6 bases, in that order; junction bases with no gene match: 10. The CDR3 runs 15 residues. Germline CDR1 reads MNHNS; CDR2 reads SASEGT.

The chain uses TRBV6-1 and TRBJ1-5, with TRBD1 matching over 7 bases. The source is a human donor with aplastic anemia. Sequenced sample: sorted CD4+, CD8+, or CD8+CD57+ T cells (not recorded which) from PBMCs. The CDR3 nucleotides read TGTGCCAGCAGTCTAGAAACCAGGGGGGCTCAGCCCCAGCATTTT. Amino acid sequence: CASSLETRGAQPQHF.